This T cell receptor beta chain was recovered during a study of T cells in Graves' hyperthyroidism and ophthalmopathy. Study results and caveats: Patients with ophthalmopathy were separated from those with stable hyperthyroidism by a 13 V-J model. Ophthalmopathy, which appeared later, was predicted by the model a median approximately 6 months before onset.

Graves' hyperthyroidism showing no ophthalmopathy progression within 18 months was considered stable. Reasons for excluding patients were uncontrolled infection, other autoimmune disease, pregnancy or lactation. CDR3 length: 13 amino acids. With 6 bases removed from V and 6 bases from J, the gap between germline ends came to 9 bases. Amplification targeted TCR beta CDR3 regions from RNA transcripts. With the HTBI primer set, the TCR CDR3 went through a first round of RT-PCR. TCRdb redid the calling of the multiplex PCR reads with MiXCR, one entry per CDR3 protein. The data show about 560,000 distinct CDR3 sequences, over 15% seen once. This clonotype has just a few counts. Its antigen is undetermined.

The sample consisted of blood. This TCR came from a woman aged 18-35 years with Graves' hyperthyroidism. The rearrangement uses TRBV12-3 or TRBV12-4 and TRBJ1-6; D call uncertain. The CDR3 is CASRPGVNSPLHF. CDR3 sequence (DNA): TGTGCCAGCAGACCGGGAGTTAATTCACCCCTCCACTTT.